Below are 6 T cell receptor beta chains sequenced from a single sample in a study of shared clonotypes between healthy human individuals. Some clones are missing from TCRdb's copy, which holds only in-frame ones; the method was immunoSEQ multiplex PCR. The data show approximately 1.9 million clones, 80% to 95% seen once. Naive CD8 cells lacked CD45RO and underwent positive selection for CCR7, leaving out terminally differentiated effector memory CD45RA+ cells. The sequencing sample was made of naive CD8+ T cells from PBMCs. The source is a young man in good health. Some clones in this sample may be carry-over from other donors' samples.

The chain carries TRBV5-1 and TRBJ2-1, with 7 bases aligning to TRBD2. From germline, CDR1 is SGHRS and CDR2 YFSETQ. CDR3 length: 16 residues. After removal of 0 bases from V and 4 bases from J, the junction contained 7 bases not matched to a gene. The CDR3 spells CASSLGWRESYNEQFF. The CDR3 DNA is TGCGCCAGCAGCTTGGGCTGGCGGGAGTCTTACAATGAGCAGTTCTTC.

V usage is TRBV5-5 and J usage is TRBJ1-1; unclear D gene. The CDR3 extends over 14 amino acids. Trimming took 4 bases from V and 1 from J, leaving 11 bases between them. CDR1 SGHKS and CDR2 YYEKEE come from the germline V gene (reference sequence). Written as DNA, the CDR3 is TGTGCCAGCAGCCTCGGGAGGGAGAACACTGAAGCTTTCTTT. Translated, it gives CASSLGRENTEAFF.

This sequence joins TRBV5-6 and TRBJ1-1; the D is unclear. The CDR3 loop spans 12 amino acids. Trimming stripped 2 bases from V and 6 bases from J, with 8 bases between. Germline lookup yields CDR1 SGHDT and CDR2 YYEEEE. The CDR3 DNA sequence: TGTGCCAGCAGCTTCCAGTCTGCTGAAGCTTTCTTT. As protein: CASSFQSAEAFF. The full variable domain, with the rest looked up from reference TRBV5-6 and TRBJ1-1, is DAGVTQSPTHLIKTRGQQVTLRCSPKSGHDTVSWYQQALGQGPQFIFQYYEEEERQRGNFPDRFSGHQFPNYSSELNVNALLLGDSALYLCASSFQSAEAFFGQGTRLTVV.

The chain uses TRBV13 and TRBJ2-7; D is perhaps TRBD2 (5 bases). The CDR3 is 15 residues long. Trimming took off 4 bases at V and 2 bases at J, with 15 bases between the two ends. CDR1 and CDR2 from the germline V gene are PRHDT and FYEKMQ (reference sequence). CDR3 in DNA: TGTGCCAGCAGCTACCGCGGGTGGTCCACCTACGAGCAGTACTTC. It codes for CASSYRGWSTYEQYF.

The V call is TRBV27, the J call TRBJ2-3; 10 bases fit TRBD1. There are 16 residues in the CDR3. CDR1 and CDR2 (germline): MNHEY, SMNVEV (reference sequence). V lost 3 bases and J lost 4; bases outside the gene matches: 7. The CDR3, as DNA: TGTGCCAGCAGTTTTAGACAGGGGGCGATCCCAGATACGCAGTATTTT. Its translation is CASSFRQGAIPDTQYF.

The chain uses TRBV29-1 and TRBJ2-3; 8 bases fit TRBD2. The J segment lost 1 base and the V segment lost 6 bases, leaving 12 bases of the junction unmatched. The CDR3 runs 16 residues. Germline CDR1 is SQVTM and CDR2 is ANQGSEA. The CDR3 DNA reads TGCAGCGTCCAAAGCGGGAGTATTCGGGGCACAGATACGCAGTATTTT. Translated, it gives CSVQSGSIRGTDTQYF.